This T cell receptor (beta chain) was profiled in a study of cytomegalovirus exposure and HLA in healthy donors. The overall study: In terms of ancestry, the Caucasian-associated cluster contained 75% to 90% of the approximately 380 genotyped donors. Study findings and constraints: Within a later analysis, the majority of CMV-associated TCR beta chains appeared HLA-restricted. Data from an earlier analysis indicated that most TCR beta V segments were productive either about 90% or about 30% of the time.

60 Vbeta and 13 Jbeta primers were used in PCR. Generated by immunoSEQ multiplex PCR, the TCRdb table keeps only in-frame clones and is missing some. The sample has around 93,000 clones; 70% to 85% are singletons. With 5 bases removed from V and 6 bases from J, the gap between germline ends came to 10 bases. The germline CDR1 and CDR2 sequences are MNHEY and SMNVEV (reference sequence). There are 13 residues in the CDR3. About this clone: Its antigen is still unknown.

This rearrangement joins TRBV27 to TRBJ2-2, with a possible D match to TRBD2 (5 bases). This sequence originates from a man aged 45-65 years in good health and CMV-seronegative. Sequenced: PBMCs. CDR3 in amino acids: CASSPAGAGELFF. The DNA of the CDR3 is TGTGCCAGCAGTCCTGCCGGGGCCGGGGAGCTGTTTTTT.